This TCR beta chain came from a study of blood T cell repertoires in COVID-19. Whole-study context: The United States, Italy and Spain supplied acute and convalescent COVID-19 samples. In each case, the material was cDNA or gDNA derived from T cells, B-cell-depleted T cells, or PBMCs.

This CDR3 has 16 amino acids. The trim removed 4 bases at V and 3 bases at J, leaving 12 bases unmatched. Germline CDR1 reads SGHRS; CDR2 reads YFSETQ. Clones were read by immunoSEQ multiplex PCR, and TCRdb kept only the in-frame ones, dropping some. Of some 210,000 clones listed, about four fifths are singletons. The source is a woman aged 70-85 years with active or convalescent COVID-19. V usage is TRBV5-1 and J usage is TRBJ2-7; 8 bases map to TRBD1. The source material was peripheral blood. The CDR3 region is CASSRGDRRGDYEQYF. CDR3 in DNA: TGCGCCAGCAGCCGTGGGGACAGGCGAGGTGACTACGAGCAGTACTTC.